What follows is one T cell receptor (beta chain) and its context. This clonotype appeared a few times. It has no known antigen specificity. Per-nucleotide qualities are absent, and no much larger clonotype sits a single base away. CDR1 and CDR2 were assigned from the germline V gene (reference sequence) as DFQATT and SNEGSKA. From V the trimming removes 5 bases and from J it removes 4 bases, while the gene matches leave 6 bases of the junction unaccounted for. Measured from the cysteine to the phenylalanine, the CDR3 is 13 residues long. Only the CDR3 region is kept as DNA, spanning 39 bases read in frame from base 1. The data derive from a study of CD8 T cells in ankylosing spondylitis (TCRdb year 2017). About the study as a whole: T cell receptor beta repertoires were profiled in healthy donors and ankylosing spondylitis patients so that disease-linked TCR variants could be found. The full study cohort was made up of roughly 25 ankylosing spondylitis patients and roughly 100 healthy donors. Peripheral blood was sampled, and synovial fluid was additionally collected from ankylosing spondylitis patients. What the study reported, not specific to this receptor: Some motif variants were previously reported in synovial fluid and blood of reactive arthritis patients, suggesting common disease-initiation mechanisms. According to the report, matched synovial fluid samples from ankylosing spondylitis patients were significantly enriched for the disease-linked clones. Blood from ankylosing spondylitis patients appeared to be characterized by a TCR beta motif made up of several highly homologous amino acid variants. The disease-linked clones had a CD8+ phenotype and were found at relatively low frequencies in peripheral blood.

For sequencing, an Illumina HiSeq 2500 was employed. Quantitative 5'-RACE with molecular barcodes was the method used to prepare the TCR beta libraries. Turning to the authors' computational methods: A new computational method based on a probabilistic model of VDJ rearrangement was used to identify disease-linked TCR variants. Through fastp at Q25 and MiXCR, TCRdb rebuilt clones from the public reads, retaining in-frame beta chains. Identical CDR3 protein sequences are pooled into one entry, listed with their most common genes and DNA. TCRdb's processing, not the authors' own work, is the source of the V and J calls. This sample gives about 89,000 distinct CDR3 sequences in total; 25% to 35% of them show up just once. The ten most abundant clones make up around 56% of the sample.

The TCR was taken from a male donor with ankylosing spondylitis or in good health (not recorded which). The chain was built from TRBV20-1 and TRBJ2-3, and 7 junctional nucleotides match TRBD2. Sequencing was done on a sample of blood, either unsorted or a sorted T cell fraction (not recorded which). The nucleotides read TGCAGTGCTCAACGGACTAGTTCAGATACGCAGTATTTT. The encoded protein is CSAQRTSSDTQYF.